These 22 T cell receptor beta chains came from one sample sequenced in a study of blood T cells in healthy people across ages. Through a sample-barcoded 5' primer and a J-beta primer mix, a second PCR was run for roughly 6 to 12 cycles. MiXCR, run by TCRdb on the 5' RACE reads, gives a single entry per CDR3 protein. Of around 690,000 distinct CDR3 sequences listed, roughly 53% are singletons. Sequencing was carried out using blood. All receptors derive from a man aged 60 to 69 in good health.

The V gene is TRBV29-1, the J gene TRBJ1-5; D might be TRBD1 (6 bases). CDR1 and CDR2 from the germline V gene are SQVTM and ANQGSEA. Deletions cut 6 bases from V and 5 bases from J, with 17 bases between. The length of the CDR3 is 14 residues. The CDR3: CSVSLGGKDQPQHF. The CDR3 region has the DNA TGCAGCGTCAGTCTCGGGGGCAAAGATCAGCCCCAGCATTTT.

The chain has TRBV5-1 and TRBJ2-1; tentative D call: TRBD1 (5 bases). The V and J ends lost 3 bases and 0 bases respectively, with 7 bases between them. The V gene's germline CDR1 is SGHRS and CDR2 YFSETQ. The CDR3 has 14 amino acids. Here the CDR3 reads CASSWGDSYNEQFF. CDR3 in DNA: TGCGCCAGCAGCTGGGGCGACTCCTACAATGAGCAGTTCTTC.

The rearrangement uses TRBV4-1 and TRBJ1-1; D gene uncertain. Germline lookup yields CDR1 MGHRA and CDR2 YSYEKL. This CDR3 spans 15 amino acids. V was cut by 6 bases and J by 0 bases, with 14 bases left in between. The CDR3 loop is CASSPLVSMNTEAFF. As DNA, the CDR3 is TGCGCCAGCAGTCCATTGGTCAGCATGAACACTGAAGCTTTCTTT.

This chain links TRBV13 with TRBJ2-3; 7 bases match TRBD1. There are 14 residues in the CDR3. V dropped 5 bases and J dropped 6; count of bases not matched to a gene: 8. Germline CDR1 and CDR2: PRHDT and FYEKMQ (reference sequence). The CDR3 nucleotides are TGTGCCAGCAGCGCACAGGGGAAGAGGGATACGCAGTATTTT. It translates to CASSAQGKRDTQYF.

CDR3 sequence: CASSPRTSGGLLGEQYF. CDR3 bases: TGTGCCAGCAGTCCCCGGACTAGCGGGGGGTTGTTAGGGGAGCAGTACTTC. V and J are TRBV12-3 or TRBV12-4 and TRBJ2-4, with TRBD2 identical over 14 bases. The CDR3 has 17 residues. J was trimmed by 13 bases and V by 5 bases; bases with no gene match: 16.

In this sample, this clonotype turned up a few times. CDR3: CASSYSQGDEKLFF. As DNA, the CDR3 is TGTGCCAGCAGTTACTCACAGGGTGACGAAAAACTGTTTTTT. The chain employs TRBV6-6 and TRBJ1-4, with TRBD1 as a possible D gene (6 bases). The CDR3 extends over 14 amino acids. Germline V gene sequence: CDR1 MNHNY, CDR2 SVGAGI (reference sequence). The V gene lost 0 bases and the J gene lost 8 bases, with 10 bases spanning the gap.

CDR3 sequence reads: CASSQETGNYGYTF. Written as DNA, the CDR3 is TGTGCCAGCAGTCAGGAGACAGGAAACTATGGCTACACCTTC. This sequence joins TRBV6-4 and TRBJ1-2, with D possibly matching TRBD1 (6 bases). This CDR3 contains 14 residues. CDR1 and CDR2 from the germline V gene are MRHNA and SNTAGT. Trimming pared 5 bases from V and 2 bases from J, leaving 12 bases between.

This clonotype was observed many times. The gene calls are TRBV12-3 or TRBV12-4 and TRBJ1-1; the match to TRBD1 covers 7 bases. The CDR3 has 15 amino acids. J was trimmed by 0 bases and V by 5 bases; bases with no gene match: 6. Here the CDR3 DNA reads TGTGCCAGCAGTCCCCCGACAGGGTTGAACACTGAAGCTTTCTTT. Its protein product is CASSPPTGLNTEAFF.

The J gene is TRBJ2-5, the V gene TRBV6-5; 7 bases fit TRBD1. This CDR3 is 13 amino acids long. Trimming removed 6 bases from V and 10 bases from J; junction bases left unmatched: 11. In germline, CDR1 is MNHEY, CDR2 SVGAGI. CDR3 sequence: CASSARDREFQYF. Here the CDR3 DNA reads TGTGCCAGCAGCGCCCGGGACAGAGAGTTCCAGTACTTC.

The CDR3 here is CASSPGTGGRYAFF. CDR3 coding DNA: TGTGCCAGCAGCCCCGGGACAGGGGGAAGGTACGCTTTCTTT. The chain employs TRBV7-2 and TRBJ1-1; 11 positions agree with TRBD1. The CDR3 spans 14 residues. The germline V gene has CDR1 SGHTA and CDR2 FQGNSA. V lost 5 bases, J lost 11 bases, and 10 bases stayed unmatched.

This clonotype was seen just once. The chain carries TRBV5-1 and TRBJ2-1; tentative D call: TRBD1 (7 bases). The CDR3 loop spans 16 amino acids. V was trimmed by 4 bases and J by 6 bases, leaving 20 bases between them. CDR1 and CDR2 (germline): SGHRS, YFSETQ. The CDR3, as DNA: TGCGCCAGCAGCGCCTTCCAGGGGGGACAATCCAATGAGCAGTTCTTC. This encodes CASSAFQGGQSNEQFF.

This clonotype showed up just a few times. J is TRBJ1-5 and V is TRBV29-1, with 8 bases matching TRBD1. Germline V gene data show CDR1 as SQVTM and CDR2 as ANQGSEA. The CDR3 has 13 amino acids. Trimming cost V 4 bases and J 7 bases; bases outside gene matches: 6. CDR3 sequence (DNA): TGCAGCGTTGCGGACAGGGCATTACAGCCCCAGCATTTT. Translating gives CSVADRALQPQHF.

This clonotype was observed a few times. V is TRBV25-1 and J is TRBJ1-4; D remains unclear. V lost 10 bases, J lost 6 bases, and 12 bases lay in between. The germline V gene encodes CDR1 MGHDK and CDR2 SYGVNS. This CDR3 comprises 12 residues. The CDR3 DNA sequence: TGTGCCACCCGGGGAGAGGATGAAAAACTGTTTTTT. Residues: CATRGEDEKLFF.

The rearrangement uses TRBV5-1 and TRBJ1-2; D is unclear. The germline CDR1 and CDR2 sequences are SGHRS and YFSETQ. V lost 2 bases and J 2 bases, leaving 13 bases between the germline ends. The CDR3 covers 15 residues. The CDR3 DNA follows: TGCGCCAGCAGCTTATATCCGTCAAGGAACTATGGCTACACCTTC. Protein: CASSLYPSRNYGYTF.

This clonotype was counted only a few times. This rearrangement joins TRBV29-1 to TRBJ2-4, with 15 bases fitting TRBD2. There are 14 residues in the CDR3. The V gene's germline CDR1 is SQVTM and CDR2 ANQGSEA. Unmatched junction bases numbered 2, after V lost 4 bases and J lost 7 bases. The CDR3 bases are TGCAGCGTTGGGACTAGCGGGGGGGCGAACATTCAGTACTTC. This codes for CSVGTSGGANIQYF. The full variable domain, completed using reference TRBV29-1 and TRBJ2-4, is SAVISQKPSRDICQRGTSLTIQCQVDSQVTMMFWYRQQPGQSLTLIATANQGSEATYESGFVIDKFPISRPNLTFSTLTVSNMSPEDSSIYLCSVGTSGGANIQYFGAGTRLSVL.

The CDR3 loop is CASSLSRANEQYF. CDR3 bases: TGTGCCAGCAGTTTAAGCAGGGCTAACGAGCAGTACTTC. This chain links TRBV12-3 or TRBV12-4 with TRBJ2-4, with a possible D match to TRBD1 (5 bases). Gene TRBJ2-7 matches the end of the DNA better, so the J call may be wrong. The CDR3 totals 13 residues.

A remark on this clonotype: At one end, the junction sequence differs from germline, possibly due to a read error. V is TRBV10-3 and J is TRBJ1-2; D is possibly TRBD1 (6 bases). The CDR3 has 12 residues. Germline lookup yields CDR1 ENHRY and CDR2 SYGVKD. CDR3 bases: TGTGCCACCAAACAGGGTGACAATGGCTGCACCTTC. This sequence encodes CATKQGDNGCTF.

The chain carries TRBV24-1 and TRBJ2-3; D unclear. V was clipped by 7 bases and J by 4 bases, with 11 bases between them. Germline V gene lookup returns CDR1 KGHDR and CDR2 SFDVKD. The CDR3 sequence is 13 residues long. CDR3 nucleotides: TGTGCCACCAGGCCCCCTGGGGCAGATACGCAGTATTTT. It translates to CATRPPGADTQYF.

As concerns this clonotype: An end of the junction does not agree with germline; a read error may underlie this. The chain couples TRBV6-5 to TRBJ1-2; D is uncertain. In germline, CDR1 is MNHEY, CDR2 SVGAGI. This CDR3 has 12 residues. The CDR3 loop reads CVSSPGNYGYTF. DNA of the CDR3: TGTGTCAGCAGTCCAGGCAACTATGGCTACACCTTC.

The J gene is TRBJ2-5, the V gene TRBV6-2 or TRBV6-3; D is undetermined. Trimming removed 2 bases at V and 5 bases at J, with 15 bases between. CDR1 and CDR2 (germline): MNHEY, SVGEGT. The CDR3 sequence is 15 residues long. This CDR3 reads CASSYESVSRETQYF. CDR3 sequence (DNA): TGTGCCAGCAGTTACGAGTCTGTAAGTCGGGAGACCCAGTACTTC.

The CDR3 region is CASSQQQGGTEAFF. CDR3 sequence (DNA): TGTGCCAGCAGCCAACAACAGGGGGGCACTGAAGCTTTCTTT. The V gene is TRBV3-1, the J gene TRBJ1-1; 8 bases line up with TRBD1. CDR1 LGHDT and CDR2 YNNKEL come from the germline V gene (reference sequence). After removal of 2 bases from V and 4 bases from J, the junction contained 3 bases not matched to a gene. The CDR3 runs 14 residues.

This chain connects TRBV6-2 or TRBV6-3 to TRBJ1-2, with 7 bases lining up with TRBD1. V shed 4 bases and J 0 bases; nucleotides not matched to a gene: 5. From germline, CDR1 is MNHEY and CDR2 SVGEGT. The CDR3 runs to 15 residues. CDR3 residues: CASSSPTGTNYGYTF. CDR3 DNA: TGTGCCAGCAGTTCCCCGACAGGGACTAACTATGGCTACACCTTC.